The clone carrying this T cell receptor (beta chain) was seen just once. These data originate in a study of T cell changes during pregnancy in multiple sclerosis. J lost 2 bases, V lost 5 bases, and 8 bases had no gene match. Germline lookup yields CDR1 SNHLY and CDR2 FYNNEI. The CDR3 spans 16 residues. Some clones are missing from TCRdb's copy, which holds only in-frame ones; the method was immunoSEQ multiplex PCR. The sample lists tens of thousands of clones; roughly 92% were seen once. Sequencing used peripheral blood, obtained after pregnancy. This TCR was recovered from a female donor in good health, enrolled as a control in a pregnancy study. The genes are TRBV2 and TRBJ2-7; 11 bases map to TRBD1. In DNA form, the CDR3 reads TGTGCCAGCAGTAGGCGGGGACAGGGGGATCCCTACGAGCAGTACTTC. Protein: CASSRRGQGDPYEQYF.